This T cell receptor beta chain was captured in a study of T cell changes during pregnancy in multiple sclerosis. Looked up from germline, CDR1 is SGHAT and CDR2 is FQNNGV. V was pared by 0 bases and J by 4 bases, with 6 bases of the junction left unmatched. The CDR3 extends over 16 amino acids. Sequenced by immunoSEQ multiplex PCR; TCRdb stores in-frame clones only, minus some. Among 38,000 or so clones listed, roughly 93% were seen once. The sample in question was CD4+ T cells from peripheral blood mononuclear cells, obtained in the first trimester of pregnancy. The chain is built from TRBV11-2 and TRBJ2-7, with TRBD1 matching over 10 bases. This receptor was identified in a female donor with multiple sclerosis, enrolled in a pregnancy study. CDR3 loop: CASSLDPGTGVYEQYF. In nucleotides, the CDR3 is TGTGCCAGCAGCTTAGATCCCGGGACAGGGGTATACGAGCAGTACTTC.